The 14 T cell receptor beta chains given below trace back to one sample, sequenced in a study of response to subunit inactivated influenza vaccine. One entry per CDR3 protein results from TCRdb running MiXCR on the RT-PCR reads. The data contain 710,000 or so distinct CDR3 sequences, around 16% of them singletons. Sample: PBMCs from blood, taken 11 to 12 days after vaccination. These receptors were taken from a man in his fifties or sixties who received an inactivated influenza vaccine.

The CDR3 sequence: CSARDLQSGANVLTF. For the CDR3, the DNA is TGCAGTGCTAGAGATTTGCAATCTGGGGCCAACGTCCTGACTTTC. The chain joins TRBV20-1 to TRBJ2-6; no firm D call. CDR3 length equals 15 residues. Germline CDR1 DFQATT, CDR2 SNEGSKA (reference sequence). Deletions cut 0 bases from V and 1 base from J, with 7 bases between.

This clonotype occurred many times. V is TRBV24-1 and J is TRBJ2-3, with 9 nucleotides matching TRBD2. CDR1 KGHDR and CDR2 SFDVKD come from the germline V gene. The CDR3 is made up of 19 amino acids. J gave up 5 bases and V 5 bases, and 19 bases lay outside the gene matches. This CDR3 reads CATSGRGTSFLKGGDTQYF. The CDR3 DNA is TGTGCCACCAGTGGAAGAGGGACTAGCTTTTTGAAGGGGGGAGATACGCAGTATTTT.

The V call is TRBV20-1, the J call TRBJ2-1, with D possibly being TRBD1 (6 bases). This CDR3 region has 12 residues. Germline assignment: CDR1 DFQATT and CDR2 SNEGSKA (reference sequence). V was shortened by 7 bases and J by 5 bases, with 12 bases between the two germline ends. This CDR3 is CSVRDTNNEQFF. The CDR3 DNA reads TGCAGTGTTCGGGACACTAACAATGAGCAGTTCTTC.

The chain is built from TRBV19 and TRBJ2-5; tentatively, D is TRBD1 (6 bases). The V gene's germline CDR1 is LNHDA and CDR2 SQIVND (reference sequence). V lost 6 bases, J lost 1 base, and 15 bases lay in between. The CDR3 consists of 15 residues. CDR3 sequence: CASSTTGMIQETQYF. CDR3 nucleotides: TGTGCCAGTAGCACCACAGGGATGATCCAAGAGACCCAGTACTTC.

This clonotype was counted many times. The CDR3 DNA sequence: TGCGCCAGCAGCCAAGGACAGGGGATCAATGAGCAGTTCTTC. The encoded protein is CASSQGQGINEQFF. The chain has TRBV4-3 and TRBJ2-1; 8 bases line up with TRBD1. This CDR3 is built from 14 residues. After removal of 1 base from V and 6 bases from J, the junction contained 2 bases not matched to a gene. CDR1 is LGHNA and CDR2 is YSLEER in the germline V gene.

This rearrangement joins TRBV18 to TRBJ2-3; D is unresolved. The V gene lost 3 bases and the J gene lost 1 base, with 11 bases spanning the gap. The CDR3 sequence is 15 residues long. The germline CDR1 and CDR2 sequences are KGHSH and LQKENI. CDR3 sequence reads: CASSPLWRRTDTQYF. Here the CDR3 DNA reads TGTGCCAGCTCACCCCTATGGAGACGCACAGATACGCAGTATTTT.

The chain is built from TRBV7-9 and TRBJ1-2, with TRBD1 matching 7 bases. This CDR3 contains 12 residues. J gave up 10 bases and V 4 bases, and 6 bases lay outside the gene matches. Germline V lookup: CDR1 SEHNR, CDR2 FQNEAQ (reference sequence). The CDR3 region is CASSYGQEDYTF. The CDR3 nucleotides are TGTGCCAGCAGCTACGGACAGGAAGACTACACCTTC.

This clonotype occurred a few times. The rearrangement uses TRBV6-1 and TRBJ1-5; no reliable D call. Deletions cut 4 bases from V and 3 bases from J, with 10 bases between. The CDR3 consists of 14 residues. Germline-derived CDR1 and CDR2 are MNHNS and SASEGT. CDR3 protein: CASSVLGYNQPQHF. DNA of the CDR3: TGTGCCAGCAGTGTTTTGGGCTACAATCAGCCCCAGCATTTT.

This clonotype has just a few counts. The genes are TRBV15 and TRBJ2-7; 8 bases align to TRBD1. CDR1 is LNHNV, CDR2 YYDKDF, per germline (reference sequence). The CDR3 is made up of 17 amino acids. The V and J ends lost 5 bases and 2 bases, in that order; junction bases with no gene match: 14. The CDR3 nucleotides are TGTGCCACCAGCCGCGGGGCCAGGACAGGGAGAACCTACGAGCAGTACTTC. Protein: CATSRGARTGRTYEQYF.

The V gene is TRBV16, the J gene TRBJ2-2; TRBD1 is a possible D gene (6 bases). The CDR3 has 14 amino acids. In germline, CDR1 is KGHSY, CDR2 FQNENV. Trimming took 7 bases from V and 4 from J, leaving 13 bases between them. The CDR3 region has the DNA TGTGCCAGCACGCCCACAGGGACCACCGGGGAGCTGTTTTTT. Translation: CASTPTGTTGELFF.

This chain connects TRBV7-9 to TRBJ1-5, with TRBD1 matching 10 bases. This CDR3 region has 15 residues. V was clipped by 4 bases and J by 6 bases; unmatched bases: 6. The germline CDR1 and CDR2 sequences are SEHNR and FQNEAQ (reference sequence). As DNA, the CDR3 is TGTGCCAGCAGCTCGGGACAGGGGTCCAGTCAGCCCCAGCATTTT. Protein product: CASSSGQGSSQPQHF.

This clonotype was counted only a few times. This chain joins TRBV7-2 and TRBJ2-7; no firm D call. Germline V gene sequence: CDR1 SGHTA, CDR2 FQGNSA. V was cut by 1 base and J by 2 bases, with 9 bases left in between. The CDR3 runs 14 residues. CDR3 nucleotides: TGTGCCAGCAGCTTAGGGGAAGGCCCCTACGAGCAGTACTTC. Translated, it gives CASSLGEGPYEQYF.

The chain uses TRBV12-3 or TRBV12-4 and TRBJ1-2; maybe TRBD1 (6 bases). Trimming stripped 6 bases from V and 5 bases from J, with 16 bases between. This CDR3 region has 14 residues. DNA for the CDR3: TGTGCCAGCAGCCCCGGACAGAAGGCTTATGGCTACACCTTC. Translating gives CASSPGQKAYGYTF.

CDR3 sequence (DNA): TGTGCCAGCTCACCAGAGTTGCGACAGACGGGATCACCCCTCCACTTT. Protein: CASSPELRQTGSPLHF. This chain links TRBV18 with TRBJ1-6; maybe TRBD1 (5 bases). Germline assignment: CDR1 KGHSH and CDR2 LQKENI. CDR3 length: 16 residues. V was cut by 2 bases and J by 10 bases, with 18 bases left in between. The whole variable domain, filled in from reference TRBV18 and TRBJ1-6, reads NAGVMQNPRHLVRRRGQEARLRCSPMKGHSHVYWYRQLPEEGLKFMVYLQKENIIDESGMPKERFSAEFPKEGPSILRIQQVVRGDSAAYFCASSPELRQTGSPLHFGNGTRLTVT.